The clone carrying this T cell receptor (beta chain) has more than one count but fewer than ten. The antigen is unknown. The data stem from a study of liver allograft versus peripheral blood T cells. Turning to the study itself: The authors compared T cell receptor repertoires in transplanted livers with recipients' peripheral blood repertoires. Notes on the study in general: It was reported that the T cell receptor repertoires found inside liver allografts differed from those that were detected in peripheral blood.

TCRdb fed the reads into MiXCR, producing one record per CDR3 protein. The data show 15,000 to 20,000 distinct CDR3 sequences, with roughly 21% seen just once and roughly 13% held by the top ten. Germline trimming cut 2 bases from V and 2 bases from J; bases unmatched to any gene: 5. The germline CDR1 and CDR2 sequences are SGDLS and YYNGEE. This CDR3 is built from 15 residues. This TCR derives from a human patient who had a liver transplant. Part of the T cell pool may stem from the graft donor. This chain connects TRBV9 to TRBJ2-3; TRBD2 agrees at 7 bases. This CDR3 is CASSVSSGYTDTQYF. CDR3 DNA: TGTGCCAGCAGCGTGTCTAGCGGTTACACAGATACGCAGTATTTT.